This T cell receptor (beta chain) emerged from a study of blood T cell repertoires in COVID-19. The method was immunoSEQ multiplex PCR; TCRdb's version includes in-frame clones alone and lacks a portion of them. The table records about 300,000 clones, over 75% of them present only once. This clone was seen more than once but under ten times. The CDR3 runs 20 residues. Germline trimming cut 5 bases from V and 0 bases from J; bases unmatched to any gene: 16. Germline lookup yields CDR1 MDHEN and CDR2 SYDVKM. Sequencing was performed on PBMCs or T cells enriched from blood (not recorded which). The chain has TRBV28 and TRBJ1-6; 7 bases are a match to TRBD1. The TCR was taken from a man aged 25 to 40 who had recovered from COVID-19. This chain's CDR3 is CASSPVNPGGKSSYNSPLHF. CDR3 coding DNA: TGTGCCAGCAGTCCCGTCAACCCAGGGGGGAAGAGCTCCTATAATTCACCCCTCCACTTT.